The rows below give T cell receptor beta chains drawn from one sample of a study of T-cell reconstitution after alpha-beta-depleted transplantation in children. TCRdb ran MiXCR on the PCR reads and lists one entry per CDR3 protein. The profile shows 700,000 to 850,000 distinct CDR3 sequences, around 15% of them singletons. Specimen: PBMCs, mostly from graft donor cells, collected 360 days after TCRalphabeta/CD19-depleted stem cell transplant. These TCRs come from a male patient aged 10 to 17 who had a stem cell transplant for acute lymphoblastic leukemia, so the T cells may come from the graft donor. The CDR3 runs from the conserved cysteine through the conserved F or W. Each record gives: clone size, J gene, D gene, V gene, CDR3 DNA, CDR3 protein. D genes are given only for firm matches. For some rows the clone size is stated as once, few or many, or as a class when expanded; others skip it.

>few|TRBJ1-5|.|TRBV27
TGTGCCAGCAGGGAGTGGGTAGGGGATCAGCCCCAGCATTTT
CASREWVGDQPQHF
>few|TRBJ2-2|TRBD2|TRBV20-1
TGCAGTGCTAGGGGCGGCCTAAGCGGGAGGGTGGTCGGGGAGCTGTTTTTT
CSARGGLSGRVVGELFF
>few|TRBJ1-1|.|TRBV7-9
TGTGCCAGCAGTCCAGGTGGTAGCACTGAAGCTTTCTTT
CASSPGGSTEAFF
>.|TRBJ2-1|TRBD1|TRBV12-3/TRBV12-4
TGTGCCAGCAAACCGACAGGGGTAGGTGAGCAGTTCTTC
CASKPTGVGEQFF
>many|TRBJ2-5|.|TRBV18
TGTGCCAGCTCACAGGCGGAGACCCAGTACTTC
CASSQAETQYF
>.|TRBJ2-7|.|TRBV29-1
TGCAGCGTCGCCCACGGCCAGGGGTACGAGCAGTACTTC
CSVAHGQGYEQYF
>many|TRBJ2-1|TRBD2|TRBV9
TGTGCCAGCAGCCATACTAGCGGCTCCTACAATGAGCAGTTCTTC
CASSHTSGSYNEQFF
>many|TRBJ2-5|TRBD2|TRBV5-1
TGCGCCAGCAGCTTGACGACTAGCGGGAGGCCCCAAGAGACCCAGTACTTC
CASSLTTSGRPQETQYF
>.|TRBJ2-7|TRBD2|TRBV5-1
TGCGCCAGCAGCGCCCATCTAGCGGGAGGCCTCCTTTACGAGCAGTACTTC
CASSAHLAGGLLYEQYF
>.|TRBJ2-7|.|TRBV12-3/TRBV12-4
TGTGCCAGCAGTTCCACGTCACTGAGCTACGAGCAGTACTTC
CASSSTSLSYEQYF
>.|TRBJ2-7|.|TRBV7-9
TGTGCCAGCAGCTTATCCCGGGGCTTCGACGAGCAGTACTTC
CASSLSRGFDEQYF
>.|TRBJ2-5|.|TRBV27
TGTGCCAGCAGTTATAGGAGGCAGCTCTCCGACGCCCAGTACTTC
CASSYRRQLSDAQYF
>many|TRBJ1-1|.|TRBV5-5
TGTGCCAGCAGCATCAGGAATCCCGAAGCTTTCTTT
CASSIRNPEAFF
>few|TRBJ2-7|TRBD2|TRBV5-1
TGCGCCAGCAGCTTGGTTAGCGGGAGTATCTACGAGCAGTACTTC
CASSLVSGSIYEQYF
>few|TRBJ2-4|.|TRBV28
TGTGCCAGCGGCGGGGCGGCCAAAAACATTCAGTACTTC
CASGGAAKNIQYF
>many|TRBJ2-1|.|TRBV6-5
TGTGCCAGCAGTTCCCGACTGGGTAATGAGCAGTTCTTC
CASSSRLGNEQFF
>.|TRBJ2-5|TRBD2|TRBV6-2/TRBV6-3
TGTGCCAGCAGTTACCAAAGCGGGATGGTCCAGTACTTC
CASSYQSGMVQYF
>few|TRBJ2-7|.|TRBV20-1
TGCAGTGCTAGGGGGCGGAGGTCTGGCGAGCAGTACTTC
CSARGRRSGEQYF
>few|TRBJ2-7|TRBD1|TRBV10-2
TGCGCCAGCAGTTTGGACAGGGAATCCTACGAGCAGTACTTC
CASSLDRESYEQYF
>.|TRBJ1-5|TRBD1|TRBV6-4
TGTGCCAGCAGCCCAAACCCCCGGACAGGGACGGGGAGCAATCAGCCCCAGCATTTT
CASSPNPRTGTGSNQPQHF
>.|TRBJ2-7|TRBD1|TRBV10-1
TGCGCCAGCAGCGACCCGCTACCGGGACAGGGGACCTACGAGCAGTACTTC
CASSDPLPGQGTYEQYF
>.|TRBJ2-7|.|TRBV6-1
TGTGCCAGCAGTGAGCTATCGGGGAGCGCCTACGAGCAGTACTTC
CASSELSGSAYEQYF
>.|TRBJ2-5|.|TRBV12-3/TRBV12-4
TGTGCCAGCAGTACCGCCGGGGCCCTCGGGGAGACCCAGTACTTC
CASSTAGALGETQYF
>.|TRBJ1-1|TRBD1|TRBV29-1
TGCAGCGCATGGGACAGGGGGCACACTGAAGCTTTCTTT
CSAWDRGHTEAFF
>many|TRBJ2-7|TRBD2|TRBV18
TGTGCCAGCTCACCACCGAAAGGGACTAGCGGCTACGAGCAGTACTTC
CASSPPKGTSGYEQYF
>few|TRBJ2-3|TRBD2|TRBV11-1
TGTGCCAGCAGCTTAGAAGGTGCACCGGGACTAGCTGGAGATACGCAGTATTTT
CASSLEGAPGLAGDTQYF
>many|TRBJ1-1|.|TRBV20-1
TGCAGTGCTAGAGGAACCGGGGTCGCGAGGGACACTGAAGCTTTCTTT
CSARGTGVARDTEAFF
>few|TRBJ1-2|.|TRBV11-2
TGTGCCAGCAGCTTCAGCGTTCACAACTATGGCTACACCTTC
CASSFSVHNYGYTF
>few|TRBJ2-1|TRBD2|TRBV20-1
TGCAGTGCGAGACCCGGGATAGGTGGCGGGAGTGGTAATGAGCAGTTCTTC
CSARPGIGGGSGNEQFF
>.|TRBJ2-7|.|TRBV7-3
TGTGCCAGCAGCTTAAACCCGGGGGCCTACGAGCAGTACTTC
CASSLNPGAYEQYF
>.|TRBJ1-2|TRBD1|TRBV25-1
TGTGCCAGCAGTGCCACAGGGGAGGTTGGCTACACCTTC
CASSATGEVGYTF
>.|TRBJ2-2|.|TRBV3-1
TGTGCCAGCAGCCAAGATGCGCTCCCCTGGGGTCCCGGGGAGCTGTTTTTT
CASSQDALPWGPGELFF
>.|TRBJ2-3|.|TRBV27
TGTGCCAGCAGTCGAGGGGCGTCTAGCACAGATACGCAGTATTTT
CASSRGASSTDTQYF
>few|TRBJ2-7|TRBD1|TRBV6-1
TGTGCCAGCAGACAACAGGGGTCGACCGAGCAGTACTTC
CASRQQGSTEQYF
>.|TRBJ1-2|.|TRBV6-5
TGTGCCAGCAGTAACCGTATTCCAGCGTCGGGGAGCTATGGCTACACCTTC
CASSNRIPASGSYGYTF
>.|TRBJ2-1|.|TRBV12-5
TGTGCTAGTGATAGGGGGGAGGGTCCCTACAATGAGCAGTTCTTC
CASDRGEGPYNEQFF
>.|TRBJ2-3|TRBD2|TRBV20-1
TGCAGTGCTCTTAGCGGGAGAGTATATACGCAGTATTTT
CSALSGRVYTQYF
>few|TRBJ1-3|.|TRBV20-1
TGCAGTGCTAGCGACCGGCGGGGAAACACCATATATTTT
CSASDRRGNTIYF